These T cell receptor beta chains were read from a single sample in a study of T-cell memory formation after mild COVID-19. TCRdb reanalysed the 5' RACE reads using MiXCR and keeps one entry per CDR3 protein. The top ten clones hold about 23% of a sample with about 290,000 distinct CDR3 sequences, 15% to 20% of them seen once. The source material was PBMCs or a T cell subset sorted from them (not recorded which). All receptors come from a man aged 18 to 30 who had mild COVID-19 (a few samples of this study predate the infection). Cell type and time point are not known. CDR3s include the opening cysteine and the closing phenylalanine or tryptophan. Each record gives: J gene, CDR3 length, clone size, V gene, D gene, CDR3 protein, CDR3 DNA. D genes are given only for firm matches. Size tells how often a clone was seen (once, few, many) or the class of an expanded clone, and some rows leave it out.

>TRBJ2-7|12|many|TRBV7-9|-
CASRPDSYEQYF
TGTGCCAGCAGACCAGACAGCTACGAGCAGTACTTC
>TRBJ2-1|14|few|TRBV18|TRBD2
CASLGGLAFHEQFF
TGTGCCAGCCTAGGGGGACTAGCTTTCCATGAGCAGTTCTTC
>TRBJ1-4|12|-|TRBV20-1|TRBD1
CSLTGGNEKLFF
TGCAGCTTGACAGGGGGAAATGAAAAACTGTTTTTT
>TRBJ1-1|14|-|TRBV5-1|-
CASSHGTLNTEAFF
TGCGCCAGCAGCCACGGGACACTGAACACTGAAGCTTTCTTT
>TRBJ2-3|15|-|TRBV2|-
CASKGAPLRPDTQYF
TGTGCCAGCAAAGGGGCCCCTTTGAGGCCCGATACGCAGTATTTT
>TRBJ2-1|13|few|TRBV27|TRBD2
CASTRTSGNEQFF
TGTGCCAGCACCCGGACTAGCGGCAATGAGCAGTTCTTC
>TRBJ1-1|14|-|TRBV28|TRBD1
CASSLYRGYTEAFF
TGTGCCAGCAGTTTATACAGGGGGTACACTGAAGCTTTCTTT
>TRBJ2-7|15|few|TRBV7-2|-
CASSLAPGSTYEQYF
TGTGCCAGCAGCTTAGCGCCGGGGAGTACCTACGAGCAGTACTTC
>TRBJ1-2|14|many|TRBV7-2|TRBD1
CASSPGTGGRGYTF
TGTGCCAGCAGTCCGGGGACAGGGGGACGAGGCTACACCTTC
>TRBJ2-2|16|few|TRBV12-3/TRBV12-4|TRBD1
CASSSDRGWYTGELFF
TGTGCCAGCAGCTCTGACAGGGGTTGGTACACCGGGGAGCTGTTTTTT
>TRBJ2-3|12|-|TRBV20-1|TRBD2
CSARGGGDTQYF
TGCAGTGCTAGAGGGGGGGGAGATACGCAGTATTTT